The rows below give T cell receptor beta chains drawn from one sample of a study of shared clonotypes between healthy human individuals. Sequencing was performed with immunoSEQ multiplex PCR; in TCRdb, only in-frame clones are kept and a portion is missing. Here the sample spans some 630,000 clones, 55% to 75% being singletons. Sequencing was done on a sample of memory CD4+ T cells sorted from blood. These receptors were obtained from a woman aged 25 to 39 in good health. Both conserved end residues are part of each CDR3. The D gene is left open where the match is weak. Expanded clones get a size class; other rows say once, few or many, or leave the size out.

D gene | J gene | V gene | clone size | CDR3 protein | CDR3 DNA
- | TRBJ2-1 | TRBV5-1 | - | CASSLVSVSSYNEQFF | TGCGCCAGCAGCTTGGTCTCCGTGAGCTCCTACAATGAGCAGTTCTTC
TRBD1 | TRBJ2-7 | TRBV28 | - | CASREGQGSYEQYF | TGTGCCAGCAGGGAAGGACAGGGTTCCTACGAGCAGTACTTC
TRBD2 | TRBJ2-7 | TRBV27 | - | CASRSAGTSGSYEQYF | TGTGCCAGCAGATCCGCCGGGACTAGCGGGAGCTACGAGCAGTACTTC
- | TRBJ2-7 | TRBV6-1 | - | CASSRNGAYEQYF | TGTGCCAGCAGCCGGAACGGGGCCTACGAGCAGTACTTC
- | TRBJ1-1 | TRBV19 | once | CASSADTRRGNTEAFF | TGTGCCAGTAGTGCCGACACCAGGAGGGGGAACACTGAAGCTTTCTTT
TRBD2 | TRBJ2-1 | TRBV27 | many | CASRRGAGVYNEQFF | TGTGCCAGCAGAAGGGGTGCGGGAGTTTACAATGAGCAGTTCTTC
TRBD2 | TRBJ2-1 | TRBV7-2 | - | CASGQSGTRPGNEQFF | TGTGCCAGCGGTCAATCCGGGACTAGACCAGGCAATGAGCAGTTCTTC
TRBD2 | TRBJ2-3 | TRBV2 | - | CASSPRGPSGDLGDTQYF | TGTGCCAGCAGTCCAAGGGGTCCTAGCGGGGATTTGGGGGATACGCAGTATTTT
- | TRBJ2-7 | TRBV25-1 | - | CASSENRVEQYF | TGTGCCAGCAGTGAAAACAGAGTCGAGCAGTACTTC
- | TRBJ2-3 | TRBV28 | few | CASSEADTQYF | TGTGCCAGCAGTGAGGCAGATACGCAGTATTTT
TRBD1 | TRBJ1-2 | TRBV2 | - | CASSDRQLSGYTF | TGTGCCAGTTCGGACAGGCAGCTAAGTGGCTACACCTTC
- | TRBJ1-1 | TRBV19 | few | CASSIRPGTKIMNTEAFF | TGTGCCAGTAGTATAAGGCCCGGGACGAAAATCATGAACACTGAAGCTTTCTTT
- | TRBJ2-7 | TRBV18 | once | CASSRAGAYEQYF | TGTGCCAGCTCAAGGGCAGGGGCCTACGAGCAGTACTTC
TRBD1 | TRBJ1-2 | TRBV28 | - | CASSPQGDYGYTF | TGTGCCAGCAGTCCACAGGGGGACTATGGCTACACCTTC
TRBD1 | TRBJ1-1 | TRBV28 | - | CASRDGQAFYTEAFF | TGTGCCAGCAGAGATGGACAGGCGTTTTACACTGAAGCTTTCTTT
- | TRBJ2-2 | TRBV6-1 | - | CASSEQGGTGELFF | TGTGCCAGCAGTGAACAGGGGGGCACCGGGGAGCTGTTTTTT
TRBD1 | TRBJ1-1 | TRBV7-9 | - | CASSRGQGARLNTEAFF | TGTGCCAGCAGCCGGGGACAGGGGGCGCGGCTTAACACTGAAGCTTTCTTT
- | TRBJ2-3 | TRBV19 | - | CASRTGSTDTQYF | TGTGCCAGTAGAACAGGGTCGACAGATACGCAGTATTTT